This T cell receptor (beta chain) is from a study of post-analysis software for immune sequencing data. The length of the CDR3 is 15 residues. Germline assignment: CDR1 SQVTM and CDR2 ANQGSEA. V lost 3 bases and J 3 bases, leaving 15 bases between the germline ends. Prepared libraries of TCR beta cDNA carried unique molecular identifiers. cDNA molecules numbering 400,000 to 550,000 came from approximately 1 to 10 million T cells. One entry per CDR3 protein results from TCRdb running MiXCR on the PCR reads. The table includes fewer than 850,000 distinct CDR3 sequences, around 27% detected once. Study findings and constraints: Under F measure analysis, samples from one preparation batch co-clustered strongly. Versus controls, multiple sclerosis patients showed significantly lower diversity (normalized Chao1). TRBV segments more frequent in patients than in controls numbered a few and included TRBV5-6, TRBV5-1 and TRBV20-1.

Concerning this clonotype: Its antigen is undetermined.

This rearrangement joins TRBV29-1 to TRBJ2-1, with D tentatively TRBD1 (6 bases). Input material: blood. The sequence derives from a girl under 18 with multiple sclerosis. In DNA form, the CDR3 reads TGCAGCGTTGAGGGGACCGGGACAAACTACAATGAGCAGTTCTTC. This translates into CSVEGTGTNYNEQFF.